What follows are 15 T cell receptor beta chains derived from one specimen sequenced in a study of blood T cells in healthy people across ages. Primers used in a second PCR of about 6 to 12 cycles were a sample-barcoded 5' primer and a J-beta primer mix. Each CDR3 protein is one row after TCRdb ran MiXCR on the 5' RACE reads. The sample has about 770,000 distinct CDR3 sequences, under 45% seen once; the top ten hold roughly a fifth. The material sequenced was blood. The receptors here all came from a man in his 60s in good health.

V is TRBV4-1 and J is TRBJ2-5; D is ambiguous. The J call is in doubt because the DNA end fits TRBJ2-7 better. Germline CDR1 reads MGHRA; CDR2 reads YSYEKL. The CDR3 totals 13 residues. The DNA for the CDR3 is TGCGCCAGCAAAGGGCCGCTCCTTGACGAGCAGTACTTC. This sequence encodes CASKGPLLDEQYF.

On this clonotype: One end of the junction is discordant with germline, which a read error may explain. The J gene is TRBJ2-1, the V gene TRBV7-2, with D uncertain. This CDR3 has 16 residues. CDR1 is SGHTA and CDR2 is FQGNSA in the germline V gene. The CDR3 DNA reads TGTGCCGGCAGCTTAGGGCAGGCCCAACTCTACAATGAGCAGTTCTTC. Amino acid sequence: CAGSLGQAQLYNEQFF.

This clonotype has just a few counts. The V call is TRBV7-9, the J call TRBJ2-2; 8 bases agree with TRBD2. Losses at the gene ends were 1 base for V and 3 bases for J; bases not matched to a gene: 4. The CDR3 spans 16 residues. Germline values: CDR1 SEHNR, CDR2 FQNEAQ (reference sequence). The CDR3: CASSLGPAGDTGELFF. CDR3 nucleotide sequence: TGTGCCAGCAGCTTAGGCCCAGCGGGGGACACCGGGGAGCTGTTTTTT.

This clonotype was observed a handful of times. The chain couples TRBV5-1 to TRBJ2-7, with 14 positions matching TRBD2. This CDR3 contains 16 residues. Germline CDR1 reads SGHRS; CDR2 reads YFSETQ. Trimming at V came to 7 bases and at J to 0 bases, leaving 6 bases not matched to a gene. Here the CDR3 reads CASRGLAGGSSYEQYF. In DNA form, the CDR3 reads TGCGCCAGCCGTGGACTAGCGGGGGGCAGCTCCTACGAGCAGTACTTC. Using reference TRBV5-1 and TRBJ2-7 for the parts outside the CDR3, the full variable domain is KAGVTQTPRYLIKTRGQQVTLSCSPISGHRSVSWYQQTPGQGLQFLFEYFSETQRNKGNFPGRFSGRQFSNSRSEMNVSTLELGDSALYLCASRGLAGGSSYEQYFGPGTRLTVT.

DNA of the CDR3: TGTGCCAGCAGTGATAGAGTACGCGGTGAAAAACTGTTTTTT. Its protein is CASSDRVRGEKLFF. This rearrangement joins TRBV2 to TRBJ1-4; D is undetermined. The V end lost 3 bases, the J end lost 7 bases, and 12 bases lay between the germline ends. The CDR3 is 14 residues long. Germline V gives CDR1 SNHLY, CDR2 FYNNEI.

The sample holds a few counts of this clonotype. The rearrangement joins TRBV15 to TRBJ1-2, with D possibly matching TRBD1 (6 bases). The V gene lost 0 bases and the J gene lost 4 bases, with 9 bases spanning the gap. The germline V gene has CDR1 LNHNV and CDR2 YYDKDF (reference sequence). The CDR3 has 14 residues. CDR3 residues: CATSRDRGAYGYTF. DNA for the CDR3: TGTGCCACCAGCAGAGACAGGGGCGCCTATGGCTACACCTTC.

The chain joins TRBV20-1 to TRBJ2-7; 9 bases match TRBD1. The CDR3 is 13 amino acids. The ends lost 7 bases at V and 2 bases at J; junction bases unmatched: 6. CDR1 and CDR2 (germline): DFQATT, SNEGSKA (reference sequence). The CDR3 coding sequence is TGCAGTGTTACGGACAGGGGACCCTACGAGCAGTACTTC. It yields the protein CSVTDRGPYEQYF.

The chain carries TRBV7-2 and TRBJ2-7; possibly TRBD2 for D (7 bases). Trimming left V 5 bases short and J 4 bases short, with 18 bases between. The V gene's germline CDR1 is SGHTA and CDR2 FQGNSA. CDR3 size: 15 residues. CDR3 in amino acids: CASSPSGGRGYEQYF. The CDR3 bases are TGTGCCAGCAGCCCCTCCGGGGGGCGCGGATACGAGCAGTACTTC. Full variable domain (missing parts from reference TRBV7-2 and TRBJ2-7): GAGVSQSPSNKVTEKGKDVELRCDPISGHTALYWYRQSLGQGLEFLIYFQGNSAPDKSGLPSDRFSAERTGGSVSTLTIQRTQQEDSAVYLCASSPSGGRGYEQYFGPGTRLTVT.

This clonotype turned up a few times. The V call is TRBV4-1, the J call TRBJ2-7, with D perhaps matching TRBD1 (5 bases). Germline loops: CDR1 MGHRA, CDR2 YSYEKL. The CDR3 has 14 residues. The ends were cut back, 0 bases at V and 3 bases at J, with 9 bases in the middle. CDR3 bases: TGCGCCAGCAGCCAAGATCAGGGATTCTACGAGCAGTACTTC. Protein: CASSQDQGFYEQYF.

This clonotype was recorded only once. The CDR3 DNA follows: TGTGCCAGCAGTGAATTTAGAACTAGCGGGGGGAAGGGGCAGTTCTTC. Translation: CASSEFRTSGGKGQFF. The genes are TRBV2 and TRBJ2-1; 12 nucleotides align to TRBD2. J was trimmed by 12 bases and V by 2 bases; bases with no gene match: 11. The CDR3 spans 16 residues. CDR1 and CDR2 (germline): SNHLY, FYNNEI.

This clonotype was counted only a few times. The chain is built from TRBV7-2 and TRBJ2-7, with a tentative D call TRBD1 (6 bases). The ends were cut back, 5 bases at V and 4 bases at J, with 9 bases in the middle. CDR1 is SGHTA and CDR2 is FQGNSA in the germline V gene. The CDR3 totals 12 residues. The CDR3 sequence is CASSADRYEQYF. CDR3 nucleotide sequence: TGTGCCAGCAGCGCAGACAGGTACGAGCAGTACTTC.

The chain is built from TRBV18 and TRBJ1-5; D is uncertain. The ends were cut back, 1 base at V and 0 bases at J, with 1 base in the middle. Germline V gene data show CDR1 as KGHSH and CDR2 as LQKENI. The CDR3 consists of 13 residues. The chain's CDR3 is CASSPLSNQPQHF. CDR3 DNA: TGTGCCAGCTCACCACTTAGCAATCAGCCCCAGCATTTT.

The chain employs TRBV28 and TRBJ2-3, with 10 bases fitting TRBD2. In germline, CDR1 is MDHEN, CDR2 SYDVKM. Losses at the gene ends were 6 bases for V and 8 bases for J; bases not matched to a gene: 14. The CDR3 has 16 amino acids. The CDR3 loop is CASRSGAGLASGTQYF. In DNA form, the CDR3 reads TGTGCCAGCAGATCCGGGGCGGGACTAGCGTCAGGTACGCAGTATTTT.

This clonotype appeared many times. The J gene is TRBJ2-1, the V gene TRBV27; 8 bases align to TRBD2. CDR3 length equals 13 residues. J lost 9 bases, V lost 5 bases, and 6 bases had no gene match. CDR1 is MNHEY and CDR2 is SMNVEV in the germline V gene (reference sequence). In DNA, the CDR3 is TGTGCCAGCAGTGCGACTAGCGCCGGTGAGCAGTTCTTC. It yields the protein CASSATSAGEQFF.

CDR3 in amino acids: CSATRQGRNSPLHF. DNA of the CDR3: TGCAGTGCTACACGACAGGGACGTAATTCACCCCTCCACTTT. The chain couples TRBV20-1 to TRBJ1-6, with 7 bases identical to TRBD1. V shed 4 bases, J shed 6 bases, and the junction held 6 bases outside the gene matches. The CDR3 totals 14 residues. Germline-derived CDR1 and CDR2 are DFQATT and SNEGSKA (reference sequence).